The 22 T cell receptor beta chains in this list originate from one sample, sequenced in a study of T cell responses to AZD1222 COVID-19 vaccine. Sequencing used immunoSEQ multiplex PCR; TCRdb keeps in-frame clones, though not all of them. This table holds around 97,000 clones, 80% to 95% found once. Source: peripheral blood, taken on day 0 of AZD1222 vaccination. These receptors were obtained from an adult in good health.

The chain uses TRBV10-3 and TRBJ1-1, with D unresolved. There are 13 residues in the CDR3. The V gene's germline CDR1 is ENHRY and CDR2 SYGVKD. V lost 0 bases and J 0 bases, leaving 2 bases between the germline ends. DNA for the CDR3: TGTGCCATCAGTGAGTCGATGAACACTGAAGCTTTCTTT. Protein product: CAISESMNTEAFF.

The chain carries TRBV30 and TRBJ1-4; D remains ambiguous. The V gene's germline CDR1 is GTSNPN and CDR2 SVGIG (reference sequence). Trimming stripped 4 bases from V and 7 bases from J, with 19 bases between. The CDR3 has 15 residues. The CDR3 nucleotides are TGTGCCTGGACCGAGAATGTCCAAGCGAGTGAAAAACTGTTTTTT. Translation: CAWTENVQASEKLFF.

The V gene is TRBV7-2, the J gene TRBJ2-5; TRBD1 aligns across 8 bases. Unmatched junction bases numbered 4, after V lost 3 bases and J lost 1 base. CDR1 is SGHTA and CDR2 is FQGNSA in the germline V gene. The CDR3 contains 15 residues. The CDR3 DNA is TGTGCCAGCAGCTTCTCAGGGGGCGGCCAAGAGACCCAGTACTTC. This codes for CASSFSGGGQETQYF.

The chain couples TRBV9 to TRBJ2-2; D might be TRBD2 (6 bases). The CDR3 covers 15 residues. V gave up 3 bases and J gave up 1 base, with 10 bases separating them. Germline CDR1 SGDLS, CDR2 YYNGEE. For the CDR3, the DNA is TGTGCCAGCAGCGACCGGGGGAAGAACACCGGGGAGCTGTTTTTT. The encoded protein is CASSDRGKNTGELFF.

The chain recombines TRBV6-5 with TRBJ1-1; D may be TRBD1 (5 bases). With 5 bases removed from V and 6 bases from J, the gap between germline ends came to 10 bases. Germline assignment: CDR1 MNHEY and CDR2 SVGAGI. There are 12 residues in the CDR3. CDR3 residues: CASSPGGSEAFF. In DNA form, the CDR3 reads TGTGCCAGCAGTCCCGGGGGTTCTGAAGCTTTCTTT.

The chain recombines TRBV7-9 with TRBJ1-1; D is ambiguous. This CDR3 contains 13 residues. V was clipped by 1 base and J by 8 bases, with 11 bases between them. Germline values: CDR1 SEHNR, CDR2 FQNEAQ (reference sequence). The CDR3 nucleotides are TGTGCCAGCAGCTTAGATAGGCAGGTAGAAGCTTTCTTT. Translation gives CASSLDRQVEAFF.

V and J are TRBV5-1 and TRBJ1-4, with D unclear. With 4 bases removed from V and 7 bases from J, the gap between germline ends came to 20 bases. This CDR3 contains 16 residues. Per the germline V gene, CDR1 is SGHRS and CDR2 is YFSETQ. The DNA of the CDR3 is TGCGCCAGCAGCCCTGACAAGCTTGTAGGGATTGAAAAACTGTTTTTT. This codes for CASSPDKLVGIEKLFF.

The CDR3 is CATRTGTADTGELFF. The CDR3 DNA reads TGTGCCACCCGGACCGGGACAGCAGACACCGGGGAGCTGTTTTTT. V usage is TRBV28 and J usage is TRBJ2-2; 7 nucleotides align to TRBD1. Germline V gives CDR1 MDHEN, CDR2 SYDVKM. Losses at the gene ends were 10 bases for V and 3 bases for J; bases not matched to a gene: 11. This CDR3 spans 15 amino acids.

CDR3 residues: CASSERDILSLNYGYTF. CDR3 sequence (DNA): TGTGCCAGCAGTGAAAGGGACATCTTGTCGCTTAACTATGGCTACACCTTC. This chain connects TRBV6-1 to TRBJ1-2, with D tentatively TRBD1 (6 bases). Germline CDR1 and CDR2: MNHNS and SASEGT. This CDR3 has 17 residues. V was clipped by 2 bases and J by 1 base, with 17 bases between them.

J is TRBJ1-2 and V is TRBV5-1; 7 nucleotides match TRBD1. Germline V gives CDR1 SGHRS, CDR2 YFSETQ. Unmatched junction bases numbered 10, after V lost 1 base and J lost 4 bases. This CDR3 has 16 amino acids. In DNA, the CDR3 is TGCGCCAGCAGCTTGAGGGGGGGACAGCTTCCCTATGGCTACACCTTC. Translating gives CASSLRGGQLPYGYTF.

CDR3 nucleotides: TGTGCCAGCAGTTGGGGGGTCTATGGCTACACCTTC. This translates into CASSWGVYGYTF. The chain has TRBV12-3 or TRBV12-4 and TRBJ1-2; tentatively, D is TRBD1 (5 bases). Trimming pared 4 bases from V and 4 bases from J, leaving 7 bases between. CDR3 length equals 12 residues.

The chain couples TRBV7-8 to TRBJ2-7; TRBD2 agrees at 10 bases. CDR3 length: 15 amino acids. Germline V CDR1 and CDR2: SGHVS, FQNEAQ. Trimming at V came to 5 bases and at J to 3 bases, leaving 7 bases not matched to a gene. This CDR3 is CASSVRTSGVYEQYF. DNA for the CDR3: TGTGCCAGCAGCGTCCGGACTAGCGGTGTCTACGAGCAGTACTTC.

This chain joins TRBV30 and TRBJ2-3, with a weak D call TRBD2 (7 bases). The germline V gene encodes CDR1 GTSNPN and CDR2 SVGIG (reference sequence). V was clipped by 0 bases and J by 2 bases, with 12 bases between them. The CDR3 loop spans 15 amino acids. The CDR3 loop is CAWSVGGGVTDTQYF. DNA of the CDR3: TGTGCCTGGAGTGTAGGAGGGGGGGTCACAGATACGCAGTATTTT. The full variable domain, rest sourced from reference TRBV30 and TRBJ2-3, is SQTIHQWPATLVQPVGSPLSLECTVEGTSNPNLYWYRQAAGRGLQLLFYSVGIGQISSEVPQNLSASRPQDRQFILSSKKLLLSDSGFYLCAWSVGGGVTDTQYFGPGTRLTVL.

With regard to this clone: The limits of the CDR3 on the DNA are not certain, so only TCRdb's listed CDR3 is given. The genes are TRBV21-1 and TRBJ1-5; the D call in the table, TRBD1, was not verified against the DNA. TRBV21-1 is a known pseudogene. Ends included, the CDR3 has 17 residues. The CDR3 is CASSPGGYVCFGQPQHF.

The V gene is TRBV12-3 or TRBV12-4, the J gene TRBJ2-3; tentative D call: TRBD1 (5 bases). The length of the CDR3 is 12 residues. Trimming shortened V by 5 bases and J by 10 bases, and 13 bases separated the two germline ends. The CDR3, as DNA: TGTGCCAGCAGTACCAGGGCAAAACCGCAGTATTTT. It encodes CASSTRAKPQYF.

CDR3 in amino acids: CASSLNRMNTEAFF. The DNA of the CDR3 is TGTGCCAGCAGTTTAAACAGAATGAACACTGAAGCTTTCTTT. The genes are TRBV27 and TRBJ1-1, with D hard to call. V was clipped by 2 bases and J by 0 bases, with 7 bases between them. The CDR3 is 14 amino acids. Germline CDR1 MNHEY, CDR2 SMNVEV (reference sequence).

This sequence joins TRBV5-1 and TRBJ2-5, with TRBD2 as a possible D gene (6 bases). V lost 0 bases, J lost 1 base, and 7 bases lay in between. The CDR3 runs 14 residues. CDR1 SGHRS and CDR2 YFSETQ come from the germline V gene. The CDR3 protein is CASSLGGVQETQYF. The CDR3 DNA is TGCGCCAGCAGCTTGGGGGGGGTCCAAGAGACCCAGTACTTC. Supplemented by reference TRBV5-1 and TRBJ2-5, the full variable domain reads KAGVTQTPRYLIKTRGQQVTLSCSPISGHRSVSWYQQTPGQGLQFLFEYFSETQRNKGNFPGRFSGRQFSNSRSEMNVSTLELGDSALYLCASSLGGVQETQYFGPGTRLLVL.

The chain joins TRBV5-1 to TRBJ2-7, with D perhaps given as TRBD1 or TRBD2 (5 bases each). V was shortened by 5 bases and J by 0 bases, with 12 bases between the two germline ends. The CDR3 extends over 14 amino acids. The V gene's germline CDR1 is SGHRS and CDR2 YFSETQ. The chain's CDR3 is CASRGDSSSYEQYF. CDR3 bases: TGCGCCAGCAGGGGGGATTCAAGCTCCTACGAGCAGTACTTC.

Concerning this clone itself: The same CDR3 arises from other DNA sequences in this sample as well. The chain combines TRBV3-1 (or the pseudogene TRBV3-2) with TRBJ1-1, with D unclear. The germline CDR1 and CDR2 sequences are LGHDT and YNNKEL (reference sequence). The CDR3 is made up of 12 amino acids. V lost 3 bases to trimming and J lost 2 bases, with 4 bases between them. CDR3 DNA sequence: TGTGCCAGCAGCCACCTCAACACTGAAGCTTTCTTT. Translated: CASSHLNTEAFF.

This rearrangement joins TRBV7-2 to TRBJ2-5; TRBD2 agrees at 7 bases. The CDR3 has 13 residues. In germline, CDR1 is SGHTA, CDR2 FQGNSA. V shed 6 bases, J shed 2 bases, and the junction held 3 bases outside the gene matches. The CDR3 bases are TGTGCCAGCAGTAGAGCGGGGCAAGAGACCCAGTACTTC. This codes for CASSRAGQETQYF. The full variable domain, its missing parts supplied by reference TRBV7-2 and TRBJ2-5, is GAGVSQSPSNKVTEKGKDVELRCDPISGHTALYWYRQSLGQGLEFLIYFQGNSAPDKSGLPSDRFSAERTGGSVSTLTIQRTQQEDSAVYLCASSRAGQETQYFGPGTRLLVL.

The chain has TRBV11-1 and TRBJ2-7; 9 nucleotides agree with TRBD1. The J segment lost 5 bases and the V segment lost 6 bases, leaving 11 bases of the junction unmatched. This CDR3 has 15 amino acids. Germline loops: CDR1 SGHAT, CDR2 FQDESV (reference sequence). The CDR3 is CASSSSTGGLDEQYF. Here the CDR3 DNA reads TGTGCCAGCAGTAGTTCGACAGGGGGTCTTGACGAGCAGTACTTC.

This chain uses TRBV4-2 with TRBJ2-2; 9 bases agree with TRBD1. The CDR3 length is 19 residues. V gave up 0 bases and J gave up 0 bases; unmatched junction bases: 8. The V gene's germline CDR1 is LGHNA and CDR2 YNFKEQ. The CDR3, as DNA: TGTGCCAGCAGCCAAGACCGGACCGGGACAGGGACGAACACCGGGGAGCTGTTTTTT. Residues: CASSQDRTGTGTNTGELFF.